The 19 T cell receptor beta chains listed next were all sequenced from one sample in a study of blood T cells in healthy people across ages. Primers used in a second PCR of roughly 7 to 12 cycles were a sample-barcoded 5' primer and a J-beta primer mix. Via MiXCR, TCRdb re-called the 5' RACE reads, giving one row per CDR3 protein. The sample records about 970,000 distinct CDR3 sequences, roughly 51% being singletons. The sample was blood. The receptors originated from a woman aged 60 to 75 in good health.

The chain links TRBV28 to TRBJ2-5; the D is unclear. With the DNA end fitting TRBJ2-7 better, the J assignment may be wrong. Germline CDR1 reads MDHEN; CDR2 reads SYDVKM. The CDR3 loop spans 15 amino acids. CDR3 nucleotide sequence: TGTGCCAGCAGTTTATCCACGGCCGGGTTTTACGAGCAGTACTTC. Its protein product is CASSLSTAGFYEQYF.

The J gene is TRBJ2-1, the V gene TRBV10-3; no clear D gene. The CDR3 runs to 14 residues. CDR1 is ENHRY, CDR2 SYGVKD, per germline. V was pared by 6 bases and J by 0 bases, with 9 bases between. The CDR3: CAIRSASSYNEQFF. The CDR3 region has the DNA TGTGCCATCAGGAGCGCCTCCTCCTACAATGAGCAGTTCTTC.

V usage is TRBV5-8 and J usage is TRBJ1-5; D is undetermined. The CDR3 runs to 13 residues. Deletions cut 1 base from V and 7 bases from J, with 9 bases between. The germline V gene has CDR1 SGHTS and CDR2 YDEGEE. The CDR3 bases are TGTGCCAGCAGCTTGTCCGGGCGGCAGCCCCAGCATTTT. It is translated as CASSLSGRQPQHF. Complete variable domain (other parts from reference TRBV5-8 and TRBJ1-5): EAGVTQSPTHLIKTRGQQATLRCSPISGHTSVYWYQQALGLGLQFLLWYDEGEERNRGNFPPRFSGRQFPNYSSELNVNALELEDSALYLCASSLSGRQPQHFGDGTRLSIL.

This chain connects TRBV7-9 to TRBJ2-3; 7 bases map to TRBD1. Looked up from germline, CDR1 is SEHNR and CDR2 is FQNEAQ (reference sequence). Germline trimming cut 4 bases from V and 2 bases from J; bases unmatched to any gene: 15. The CDR3 sequence is 18 residues long. The CDR3 reads CASSYPSGTASFTDTQYF. In DNA, the CDR3 is TGTGCCAGCAGCTACCCATCCGGGACAGCCAGTTTCACAGATACGCAGTATTTT.

Details on this clonotype: At one end, the junction sequence differs from germline, possibly due to a read error. The chain has TRBV3-1 and TRBJ2-1; the match to TRBD2 covers 10 bases. The germline CDR1 and CDR2 sequences are LGHDT and YNNKEL (reference sequence). This CDR3 is built from 18 residues. Written as DNA, the CDR3 is TGTGCCAGCAGTCCCTTTGGGGATAGCGGGAGGAACAACAAGGAGCAGTTCTTC. This codes for CASSPFGDSGRNNKEQFF.

V gene TRBV12-3 or TRBV12-4 combines with J gene TRBJ2-1; 10 bases line up with TRBD2. This CDR3 region has 14 residues. V was pared by 6 bases and J by 6 bases, with 5 bases of the junction left unmatched. CDR3: CASRASGGGNEQFF. CDR3 DNA: TGTGCCAGCAGGGCTAGCGGGGGAGGCAATGAGCAGTTCTTC.

This clonotype was observed a few times. The CDR3 loop is CSVSVETGISGYTF. The CDR3 bases are TGCAGTGTCTCAGTGGAGACAGGGATTTCGGGCTACACCTTC. The rearrangement uses TRBV20-1 and TRBJ1-2; 7 bases line up with TRBD1. This CDR3 region has 14 residues. Germline V gene sequence: CDR1 DFQATT, CDR2 SNEGSKA (reference sequence). Trimming removed 7 bases from V and 8 bases from J; junction bases left unmatched: 16.

The V and J genes are TRBV12-3 or TRBV12-4 and TRBJ2-1; D may be TRBD1 or TRBD2 (5 bases each). CDR3 length: 15 amino acids. Trimming shortened V by 5 bases and J by 8 bases, and 19 bases separated the two germline ends. The CDR3 region has the DNA TGTGCCAGCAGTACCCCGGGACCAGTTATCGATGAGCAGTTCTTC. The encoded protein is CASSTPGPVIDEQFF.

This clonotype was picked up a small number of times. This rearrangement joins TRBV6-6 to TRBJ2-7; perhaps TRBD1 as D (5 bases). This CDR3 contains 14 residues. Trimming took 5 bases from V and 0 from J, leaving 11 bases between them. Germline V CDR1 and CDR2: MNHNY, SVGAGI (reference sequence). CDR3 sequence (DNA): TGTGCCAGCAGTGAGACAGACAGCTCCTACGAGCAGTACTTC. This translates into CASSETDSSYEQYF.

This clonotype has a handful of counts. V gene TRBV7-9 combines with J gene TRBJ2-7; D is possibly TRBD1 (6 bases). This CDR3 has 15 amino acids. V lost 3 bases to trimming and J lost 5 bases, with 17 bases between them. The germline gives CDR1 SEHNR, CDR2 FQNEAQ (reference sequence). CDR3 DNA sequence: TGTGCCAGCAGCTTCACCAGGGGAACCACTCACGAGCAGTACTTC. Translated: CASSFTRGTTHEQYF.

The genes are TRBV7-9 and TRBJ2-1, with D unclear. This CDR3 spans 12 amino acids. The V end lost 4 bases, the J end lost 15 bases, and 16 bases lay between the germline ends. CDR1 and CDR2 (germline): SEHNR, FQNEAQ (reference sequence). The CDR3 sequence: CASSSSMGASFF. CDR3 in DNA: TGTGCCAGCAGCTCCTCCATGGGCGCCTCGTTCTTC.

The chain joins TRBV6-6 to TRBJ2-7; D tentatively reads TRBD1 or TRBD2 (5 bases each). Germline loops: CDR1 MNHNY, CDR2 SVGAGI (reference sequence). V shed 5 bases and J shed 3 bases, with 14 bases lying between them. The CDR3 is made up of 14 amino acids. The DNA of the CDR3 is TGTGCCAGCAGTGACCCCCGAGGGGACTACGAGCAGTACTTC. It yields the protein CASSDPRGDYEQYF.

A single count supports this clonotype. The genes are TRBV28 and TRBJ2-5, with 8 bases fitting TRBD2. Losses at the gene ends were 5 bases for V and 5 bases for J; bases not matched to a gene: 7. The CDR3 consists of 14 residues. Per germline, CDR1 MDHEN and CDR2 SYDVKM. The CDR3 loop reads CASSPGGPLETQYF. CDR3 DNA sequence: TGTGCCAGCAGTCCGGGAGGGCCTTTGGAGACCCAGTACTTC. Looking up the rest from reference TRBV28 and TRBJ2-5 gives the full variable domain: DVKVTQSSRYLVKRTGEKVFLECVQDMDHENMFWYRQDPGLGLRLIYFSYDVKMKEKGDIPEGYSVSREKKERFSLILESASTNQTSMYLCASSPGGPLETQYFGPGTRLLVL.

The chain has TRBV20-1 and TRBJ2-7; 9 bases match TRBD1. V gave up 5 bases and J gave up 4 bases; unmatched junction bases: 9. From germline, CDR1 is DFQATT and CDR2 SNEGSKA (reference sequence). The CDR3 has 14 amino acids. CDR3 residues: CSAYFPGQGYEQYF. CDR3 in DNA: TGCAGTGCTTATTTTCCGGGACAGGGATACGAGCAGTACTTC.

Of note for this clonotype: A much larger clone differs from this one at a single base, so this may be a read error. J is TRBJ2-5 and V is TRBV7-9; D tentatively reads TRBD1 or TRBD2 (8 bases each). Per the germline V gene, CDR1 is SEHNR and CDR2 is FQNEAQ (reference sequence). CDR3 length: 14 residues. This CDR3 is CASGSGTGQETRYF. CDR3 nucleotides: TGTGCCAGCGGTAGCGGGACAGGACAAGAGACCCGGTACTTC.

The V and J genes are TRBV4-1 and TRBJ2-4; TRBD1 agrees at 10 bases. The end of the DNA aligns better with TRBJ2-7, so the J call may be wrong. Germline values: CDR1 MGHRA, CDR2 YSYEKL. This CDR3 is 15 amino acids long. CDR3 loop: CASSLMGTGVYEQYF. The CDR3 coding sequence is TGCGCCAGCAGCCTCATGGGGACAGGGGTCTACGAGCAGTACTTC.

This clonotype was recorded a few times. Written as DNA, the CDR3 is TGTGCCAGCAGGAGCGGACTCTACGAGCAGTACTTC. This sequence encodes CASRSGLYEQYF. The rearrangement joins TRBV2 to TRBJ2-7, with a possible D match to TRBD2 (5 bases). There are 12 residues in the CDR3. Germline V gene lookup returns CDR1 SNHLY and CDR2 FYNNEI. V lost 6 bases to trimming and J lost 3 bases, with 9 bases between them.

This chain joins TRBV28 and TRBJ2-7; D gene uncertain. Germline V gene sequence: CDR1 MDHEN, CDR2 SYDVKM. The CDR3 spans 11 residues. V was clipped by 6 bases and J by 12 bases, with 15 bases between them. The DNA of the CDR3 is TGTGCCAGCAGAGCCCGGGCGGTCGGGTACTTC. Translating gives CASRARAVGYF.

This clonotype was detected a few times. The chain uses TRBV7-9 and TRBJ2-7; D not certain. The ends were cut back, 6 bases at V and 2 bases at J, with 14 bases in the middle. Germline CDR1 is SEHNR and CDR2 is FQNEAQ (reference sequence). The CDR3 is made up of 14 amino acids. CDR3: CASRRPGRPYEQYF. The CDR3, as DNA: TGTGCCAGCAGAAGACCGGGCCGCCCCTACGAGCAGTACTTC.